The T cell receptor (beta chain) under discussion was sequenced for a study of post-analysis software for immune sequencing data. Study conclusions and caveats: TRBV5-6, TRBV5-1 and TRBV20-1 belonged to a set of a handful of TRBV segments that were more frequent in patients than controls.

Unique molecular identifiers were built into the TCR beta cDNA libraries. TCRdb ran MiXCR on the PCR reads and lists one entry per CDR3 protein. The sample includes approximately 630,000 distinct CDR3 sequences, 59% of them seen just once. This clonotype was counted once. Its specificity is unknown. This CDR3 is 18 amino acids long. Trimming took off 0 bases at V and 2 bases at J, with 18 bases between the two ends. Germline CDR1 LGHDT, CDR2 YNNKEL (reference sequence). V is TRBV3-1 and J is TRBJ2-3; D possibly uses TRBD1 or TRBD2 (5 bases each). The source is a girl aged 2-10 years with multiple sclerosis. Sequencing was performed on blood. CDR3: CASSQDLVAKGTTDTQYF. The CDR3 nucleotides read TGTGCCAGCAGCCAAGATCTTGTAGCGAAGGGGACCACAGATACGCAGTATTTT.